This section outlines one TCR beta chain sequence together with its context. Authors' data handling: Estimated nucleated cell counts came from reference gene primer amplification. Sequenced by immunoSEQ multiplex PCR; TCRdb stores in-frame clones only, minus some. The DNA was the basis for D and trimming; V, J and clone size are from that table. In the table there are around 140,000 clones, approximately 80% of which are singletons. The sample belongs to a study of blood T cell repertoires in COVID-19. Study summary: PBMCs, B-cell-depleted T cells, or T cells provided the cDNA or gDNA that made up the material.

Germline CDR1 KGHDR, CDR2 SFDVKD. The CDR3 is 16 residues long. V dropped 0 bases and J dropped 0 bases, with 7 bases sitting between them. This sequence joins TRBV24-1 and TRBJ2-2; the D gene is possibly TRBD2 (5 bases). The sequence was obtained from a human donor in a cohort sampled during active COVID-19. The specimen was peripheral blood. CDR3 bases: TGTGCCACCAGTGATTTGGGACTGCCGAACACCGGGGAGCTGTTTTTT. Amino acid sequence: CATSDLGLPNTGELFF.